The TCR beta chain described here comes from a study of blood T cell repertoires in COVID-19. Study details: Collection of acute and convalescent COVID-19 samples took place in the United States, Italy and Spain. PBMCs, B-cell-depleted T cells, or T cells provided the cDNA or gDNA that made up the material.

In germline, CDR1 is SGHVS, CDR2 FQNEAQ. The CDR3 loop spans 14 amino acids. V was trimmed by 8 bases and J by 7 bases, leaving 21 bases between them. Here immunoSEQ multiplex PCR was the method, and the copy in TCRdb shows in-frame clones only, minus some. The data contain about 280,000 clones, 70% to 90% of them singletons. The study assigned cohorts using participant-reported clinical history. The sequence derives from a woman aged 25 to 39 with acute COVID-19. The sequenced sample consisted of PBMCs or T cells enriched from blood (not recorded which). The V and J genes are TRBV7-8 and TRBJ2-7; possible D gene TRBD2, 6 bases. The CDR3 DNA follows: TGTGCCAGCTACCGGGACTCCACCCTAGCGGAGCAGTACTTC. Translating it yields CASYRDSTLAEQYF.